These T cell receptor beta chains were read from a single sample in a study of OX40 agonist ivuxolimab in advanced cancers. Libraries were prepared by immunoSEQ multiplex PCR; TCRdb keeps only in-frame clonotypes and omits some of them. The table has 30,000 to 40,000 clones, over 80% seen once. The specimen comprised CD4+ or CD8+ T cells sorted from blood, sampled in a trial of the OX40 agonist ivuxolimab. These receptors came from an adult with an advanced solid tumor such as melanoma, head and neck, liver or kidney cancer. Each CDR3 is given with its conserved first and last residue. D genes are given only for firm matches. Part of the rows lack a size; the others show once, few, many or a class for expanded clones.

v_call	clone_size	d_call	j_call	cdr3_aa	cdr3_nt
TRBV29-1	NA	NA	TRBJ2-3	CSVRTSGEDTQYF	TGCAGCGTACGTACGTCAGGGGAAGATACGCAGTATTTT
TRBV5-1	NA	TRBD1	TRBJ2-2	CASSLTGVHTGELFF	TGCGCCAGCAGCTTAACAGGGGTTCACACCGGGGAGCTGTTTTTT
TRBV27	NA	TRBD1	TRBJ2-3	CASSLATGGRNTQYF	TGTGCCAGCAGTTTAGCAACAGGGGGCCGGAATACGCAGTATTTT
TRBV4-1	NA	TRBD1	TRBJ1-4	CASSLLSTGGREKLFF	TGCGCCAGCAGCCTTCTCTCAACAGGGGGCAGGGAAAAACTGTTTTTT
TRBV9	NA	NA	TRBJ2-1	CASSALDYNEQFF	TGTGCCAGCAGCGCCTTGGACTACAATGAGCAGTTCTTC
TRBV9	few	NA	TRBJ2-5	CASSVLGGLEVQETQYF	TGTGCCAGCAGCGTCCTCGGGGGGCTGGAGGTCCAAGAGACCCAGTACTTC
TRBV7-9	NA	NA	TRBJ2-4	CASSLDMAKNIQYF	TGTGCCAGCAGCTTAGATATGGCCAAAAACATTCAGTACTTC
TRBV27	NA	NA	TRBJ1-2	CASSSPDTNYGYTF	TGTGCCAGCAGTTCGCCTGATACTAACTATGGCTACACCTTC
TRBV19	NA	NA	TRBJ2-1	CASSLGREGFF	TGTGCCAGTAGTTTGGGCAGGGAAGGATTCTTC
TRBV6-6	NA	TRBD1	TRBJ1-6	CASTSGQPF	TGTGCCAGCACGTCGGGACAGCCTTTT
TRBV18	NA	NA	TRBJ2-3	CASSTGTTRADTQYF	TGTGCCAGCTCAACAGGGACCACTAGGGCAGATACGCAGTATTTT